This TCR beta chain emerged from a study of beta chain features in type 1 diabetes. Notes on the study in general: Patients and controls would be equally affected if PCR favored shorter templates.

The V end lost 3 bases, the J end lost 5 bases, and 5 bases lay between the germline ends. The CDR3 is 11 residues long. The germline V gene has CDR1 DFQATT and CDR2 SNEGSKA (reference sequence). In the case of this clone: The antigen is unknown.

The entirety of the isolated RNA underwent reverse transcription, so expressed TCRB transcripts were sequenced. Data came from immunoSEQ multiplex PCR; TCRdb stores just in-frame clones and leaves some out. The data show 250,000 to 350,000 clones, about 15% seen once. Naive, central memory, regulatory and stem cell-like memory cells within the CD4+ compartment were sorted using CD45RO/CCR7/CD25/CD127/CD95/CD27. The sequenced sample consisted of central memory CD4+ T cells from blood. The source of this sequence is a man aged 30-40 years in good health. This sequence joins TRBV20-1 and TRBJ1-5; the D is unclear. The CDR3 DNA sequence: TGCAGTGCTAGTGGAGATCAGCCCCAGCATTTT. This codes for CSASGDQPQHF.